This T cell receptor beta chain was retrieved from a study of cytomegalovirus exposure and HLA in healthy donors. Both 60 Vbeta primers and 13 Jbeta primers went into the PCR. Produced via immunoSEQ multiplex PCR; TCRdb's table is partial and in-frame only. The sample comprises 90,000 to 100,000 clones, around 69% of which are singletons, and under 20% rests with the top ten. V was pared by 0 bases and J by 7 bases, with 8 bases of the junction left unmatched. The germline V gene encodes CDR1 SGHRS and CDR2 YFSETQ. The CDR3 has 16 residues. The V gene is TRBV5-1, the J gene TRBJ2-2; TRBD2 matches at 8 bases. Material for sequencing was PBMCs. This TCR was sampled from a woman aged 60 to 75 in good health and CMV-seropositive. CDR3 loop: CASSLGSGRSFGELFF. The CDR3 DNA reads as TGCGCCAGCAGCTTGGGAAGCGGGAGATCATTCGGGGAGCTGTTTTTT.